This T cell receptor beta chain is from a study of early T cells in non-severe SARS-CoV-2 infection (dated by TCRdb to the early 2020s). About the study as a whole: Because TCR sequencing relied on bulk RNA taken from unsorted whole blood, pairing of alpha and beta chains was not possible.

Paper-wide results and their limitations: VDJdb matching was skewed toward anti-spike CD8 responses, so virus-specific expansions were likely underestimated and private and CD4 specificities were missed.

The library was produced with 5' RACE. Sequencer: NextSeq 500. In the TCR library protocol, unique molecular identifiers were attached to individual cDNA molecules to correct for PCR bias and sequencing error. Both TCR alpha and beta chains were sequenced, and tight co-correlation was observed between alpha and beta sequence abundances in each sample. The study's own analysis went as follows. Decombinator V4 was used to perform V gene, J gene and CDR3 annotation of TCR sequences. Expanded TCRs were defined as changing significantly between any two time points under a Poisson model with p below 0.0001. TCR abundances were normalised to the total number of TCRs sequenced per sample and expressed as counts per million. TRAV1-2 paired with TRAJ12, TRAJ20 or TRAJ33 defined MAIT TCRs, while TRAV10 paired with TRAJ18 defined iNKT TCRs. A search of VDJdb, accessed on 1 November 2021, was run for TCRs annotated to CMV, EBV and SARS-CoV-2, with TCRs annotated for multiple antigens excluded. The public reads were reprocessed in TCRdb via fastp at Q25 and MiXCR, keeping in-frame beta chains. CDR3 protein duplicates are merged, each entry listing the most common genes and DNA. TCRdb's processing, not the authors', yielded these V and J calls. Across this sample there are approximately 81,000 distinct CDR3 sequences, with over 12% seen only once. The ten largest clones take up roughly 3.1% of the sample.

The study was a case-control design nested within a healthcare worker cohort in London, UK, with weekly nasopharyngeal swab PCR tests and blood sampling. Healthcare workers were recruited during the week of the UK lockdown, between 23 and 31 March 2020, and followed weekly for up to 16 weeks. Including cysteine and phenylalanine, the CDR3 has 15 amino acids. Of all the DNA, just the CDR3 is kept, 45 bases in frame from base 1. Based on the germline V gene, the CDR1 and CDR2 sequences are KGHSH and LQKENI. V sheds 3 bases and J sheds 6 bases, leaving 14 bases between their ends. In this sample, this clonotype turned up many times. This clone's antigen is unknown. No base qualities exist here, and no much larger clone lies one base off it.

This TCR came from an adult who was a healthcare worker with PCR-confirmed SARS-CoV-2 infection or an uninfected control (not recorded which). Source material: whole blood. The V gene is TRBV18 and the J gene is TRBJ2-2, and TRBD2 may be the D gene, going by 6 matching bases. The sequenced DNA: TGTGCCAGCTCACCCCTGGAGGGGTCGGCCGGGGAGCTGTTTTTT. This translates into CASSPLEGSAGELFF.